The sequence of this TCR beta chain was determined in a study of cytomegalovirus exposure and HLA in healthy donors. The V gene's germline CDR1 is SNHLY and CDR2 FYNNEI. J lost 2 bases, V lost 5 bases, and 5 bases had no gene match. CDR3 length: 15 residues. The PCR made use of 60 Vbeta and 13 Jbeta primers. This table comes from immunoSEQ multiplex PCR, and its TCRdb copy is limited to in-frame clones, with some not included. This table holds about 130,000 clones, 85% found once. The TCR comes from a woman aged 25 to 39 in good health and CMV-seropositive. Material for sequencing was PBMCs. V is TRBV2 and J is TRBJ1-1, with TRBD1 matching over 10 bases. The CDR3 nucleotides read TGTGCCAGCAGTAAAAGACAGGGGGCAAACACTGAAGCTTTCTTT. Its translation is CASSKRQGANTEAFF.